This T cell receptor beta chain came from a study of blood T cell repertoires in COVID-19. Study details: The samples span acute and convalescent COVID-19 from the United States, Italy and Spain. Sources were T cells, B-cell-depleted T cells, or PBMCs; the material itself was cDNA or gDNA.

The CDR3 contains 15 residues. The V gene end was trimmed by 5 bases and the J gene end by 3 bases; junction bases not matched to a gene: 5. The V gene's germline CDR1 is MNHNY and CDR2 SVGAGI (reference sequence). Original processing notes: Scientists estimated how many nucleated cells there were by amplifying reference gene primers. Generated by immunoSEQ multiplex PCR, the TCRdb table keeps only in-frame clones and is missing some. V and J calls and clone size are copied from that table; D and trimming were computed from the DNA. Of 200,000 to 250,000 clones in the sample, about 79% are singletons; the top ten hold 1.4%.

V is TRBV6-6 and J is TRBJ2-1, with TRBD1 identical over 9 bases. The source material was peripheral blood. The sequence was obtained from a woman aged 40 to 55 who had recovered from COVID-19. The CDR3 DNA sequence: TGTGCCAGCAGTCGCCCGGGACAGGGCTACAATGAGCAGTTCTTC. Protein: CASSRPGQGYNEQFF.